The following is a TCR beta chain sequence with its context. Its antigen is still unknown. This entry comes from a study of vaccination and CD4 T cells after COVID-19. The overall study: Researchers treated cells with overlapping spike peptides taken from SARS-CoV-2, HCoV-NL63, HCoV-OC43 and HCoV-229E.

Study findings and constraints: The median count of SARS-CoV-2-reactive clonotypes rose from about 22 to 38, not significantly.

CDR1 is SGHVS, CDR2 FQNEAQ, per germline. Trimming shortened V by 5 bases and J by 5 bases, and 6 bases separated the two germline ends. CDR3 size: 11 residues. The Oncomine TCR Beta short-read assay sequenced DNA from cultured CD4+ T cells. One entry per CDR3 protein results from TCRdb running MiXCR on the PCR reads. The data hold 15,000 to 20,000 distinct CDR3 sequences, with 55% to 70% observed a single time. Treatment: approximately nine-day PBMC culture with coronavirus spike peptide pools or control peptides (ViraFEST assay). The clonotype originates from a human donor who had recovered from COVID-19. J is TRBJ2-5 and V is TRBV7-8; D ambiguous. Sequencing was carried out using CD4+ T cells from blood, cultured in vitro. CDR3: CASSRQETQYF. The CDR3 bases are TGTGCCAGCAGCCGGCAGGAGACCCAGTACTTC.